Listed here are 6 T cell receptor beta chains from one sample, sequenced in a study of cytomegalovirus exposure and HLA in healthy donors. The PCR had 60 Vbeta and 13 Jbeta primers. Produced via immunoSEQ multiplex PCR; TCRdb's table is partial and in-frame only. The table has approximately 24,000 clones, approximately 70% seen once. The specimen was PBMCs. The receptors come from a woman between 45 and 60 years old in good health and CMV-seronegative.

By sample fraction, this clone is medium-sized. The chain is built from TRBV5-6 and TRBJ2-5; 7 nucleotides agree with TRBD1. This CDR3 region has 14 residues. With V trimmed by 3 bases and J by 5 bases, 7 bases remained unmatched. CDR1 is SGHDT and CDR2 is YYEEEE in the germline V gene. The CDR3: CASSSTGESETQYF. CDR3 coding DNA: TGTGCCAGCAGCTCCACAGGGGAATCCGAGACCCAGTACTTC.

The chain uses TRBV7-6 and TRBJ2-1, with a possible D match to TRBD2 (6 bases). CDR1 is SGHVS, CDR2 FNYEAQ, per germline. This CDR3 is 16 amino acids long. V lost 2 bases to trimming and J lost 8 bases, with 19 bases between them. The CDR3 spells CASSLNPGEGSDEQFF. In DNA, the CDR3 is TGTGCCAGCAGCTTAAATCCGGGAGAGGGGAGCGATGAGCAGTTCTTC.

V is TRBV29-1 and J is TRBJ1-2; 7 nucleotides match TRBD1. The CDR3 runs 14 residues. J gave up 4 bases and V 2 bases, and 7 bases lay outside the gene matches. The germline V gene encodes CDR1 SQVTM and CDR2 ANQGSEA. This chain's CDR3 is CSVEKQGTGYGYTF. The CDR3 nucleotides are TGCAGCGTTGAAAAACAGGGGACCGGCTATGGCTACACCTTC.

This clone was picked up one time. The chain couples TRBV6-5 to TRBJ1-2, with TRBD1 identical over 9 bases. This CDR3 contains 14 residues. Trimming at V came to 5 bases and at J to 5 bases, leaving 6 bases not matched to a gene. Germline V CDR1 and CDR2: MNHEY, SVGAGI. The CDR3 DNA reads as TGTGCCAGCAGTCCCGGACAGGGGAGATATGGCTACACCTTC. Amino acids: CASSPGQGRYGYTF.

The count of this clone is one. V and J are TRBV6-5 and TRBJ1-1; D is unclear. The length of the CDR3 is 14 residues. The germline V and J ends were trimmed by 10 bases and 1 base, with 16 bases remaining between them. CDR1 and CDR2 (germline): MNHEY, SVGAGI. CDR3 region: CATFLEARNTEAFF. Written as DNA, the CDR3 is TGTGCCACCTTCCTTGAGGCTCGGAACACTGAAGCTTTCTTT.

The rearrangement links TRBV4-2 to TRBJ2-2, with 8 bases fitting TRBD2. CDR1 and CDR2 (germline): LGHNA, YNFKEQ. The CDR3 is 17 amino acids. V shed 4 bases and J 6 bases; nucleotides not matched to a gene: 13. This CDR3 reads CASSPGGGFSISGELFF. For the CDR3, the DNA is TGTGCCAGCAGCCCGGGGGGGGGCTTTTCGATATCCGGGGAGCTGTTTTTT.